The 10 T cell receptor beta chains listed next were all sequenced from one sample in a study of CD4 T cells in relation to SARS-CoV-2 and coronaviruses. Their target antigens are unknown. The table came from immunoSEQ multiplex PCR; TCRdb's copy has only in-frame clones and leaves some out. The data hold some 44,000 clones, with roughly four fifths observed a single time. The sample consisted of naive CD4+ T cells from PBMCs, cultured in vitro. The subset was: naive CD4+ T cells isolated by negative enrichment. The receptors come from an adult with COVID-19.

The CDR3 loop reads CASSYLPEYNEQFF. The CDR3 bases are TGTGCCAGCAGTTACTTGCCAGAATACAATGAGCAGTTCTTC. The chain has TRBV6-5 and TRBJ2-1; unclear D gene. The germline CDR1 and CDR2 sequences are MNHEY and SVGAGI. The CDR3 sequence is 14 residues long. Trimming took 1 base from V and 4 from J, leaving 8 bases between them.

The J gene is TRBJ2-7, the V gene TRBV28; D unclear. V lost 5 bases, J lost 3 bases, and 8 bases lay in between. This CDR3 region has 12 residues. Germline CDR1 MDHEN, CDR2 SYDVKM. The CDR3 loop is CASSIDGYEQYF. In DNA, the CDR3 is TGTGCCAGCAGTATCGACGGCTACGAGCAGTACTTC. The complete variable domain, with remaining parts taken from reference TRBV28 and TRBJ2-7, reads DVKVTQSSRYLVKRTGEKVFLECVQDMDHENMFWYRQDPGLGLRLIYFSYDVKMKEKGDIPEGYSVSREKKERFSLILESASTNQTSMYLCASSIDGYEQYFGPGTRLTVT.

The genes are TRBV20-1 and TRBJ2-1, with D unclear. V lost 3 bases to trimming and J lost 5 bases, with 20 bases between them. This CDR3 region has 16 residues. CDR1 and CDR2 from the germline V gene are DFQATT and SNEGSKA (reference sequence). CDR3 amino acids: CSASFPSSPRNNEQFF. The CDR3 coding sequence is TGCAGTGCTAGTTTTCCTTCGAGTCCCCGCAACAATGAGCAGTTCTTC.

V usage is TRBV19 and J usage is TRBJ2-5; the match to TRBD1 covers 10 bases. The V gene end was trimmed by 10 bases and the J gene end by 3 bases; junction bases not matched to a gene: 8. The germline CDR1 and CDR2 sequences are LNHDA and SQIVND (reference sequence). The CDR3 totals 14 residues. The CDR3 reads CATSGTGVKETQYF. In DNA form, the CDR3 reads TGTGCCACCTCGGGGACAGGGGTAAAAGAGACCCAGTACTTC.

V is TRBV3-1 (or the pseudogene TRBV3-2) and J is TRBJ1-2; D may be TRBD1 (5 bases). Trimming took 4 bases from V and 8 from J, leaving 17 bases between them. CDR1 and CDR2 (germline): LGHDT, YNNKEL (reference sequence). The CDR3 totals 14 residues. CDR3 sequence: CASSLRGQGVGYTF. As DNA, the CDR3 is TGTGCCAGCAGCCTAAGAGGGCAGGGAGTAGGCTACACCTTC.

The chain is built from TRBV19 and TRBJ1-1; D call uncertain. CDR1 and CDR2 (germline): LNHDA, SQIVND (reference sequence). The V end was cut by 6 bases, the J end by 7 bases, with 15 bases between. The CDR3 loop spans 13 amino acids. CDR3 in amino acids: CASSMLGSIEAFF. As DNA, the CDR3 is TGTGCCAGTAGCATGCTGGGGAGCATTGAAGCTTTCTTT.

The V and J genes are TRBV10-1 and TRBJ2-2, with 9 bases matching TRBD2. The CDR3 length is 15 residues. V dropped 5 bases and J dropped 1; count of bases not matched to a gene: 2. CDR1 WNHNN and CDR2 SYGVQD come from the germline V gene (reference sequence). The CDR3 sequence is CASSRTSENTGELFF. Written as DNA, the CDR3 is TGCGCCAGCAGTAGGACTAGCGAGAACACCGGGGAGCTGTTTTTT.

The chain recombines TRBV24-1 with TRBJ1-2, with D uncertain. The germline V gene has CDR1 KGHDR and CDR2 SFDVKD. This CDR3 has 13 amino acids. Trimming left V 2 bases short and J 4 bases short, with 7 bases between. The CDR3 reads CATSDWGGYGYTF. The CDR3 coding sequence is TGTGCCACCAGTGATTGGGGAGGCTATGGCTACACCTTC.

The rearrangement uses TRBV19 and TRBJ1-5; the D gene is possibly TRBD1 (5 bases). Trimming stripped 9 bases from V and 2 bases from J, with 11 bases between. This CDR3 contains 13 residues. Germline V CDR1 and CDR2: LNHDA, SQIVND (reference sequence). The CDR3 protein is CASADSGNQPQHF. CDR3 nucleotides: TGTGCCAGCGCAGACAGCGGCAATCAGCCCCAGCATTTT. The variable domain in full, with the rest retrieved from reference TRBV19 and TRBJ1-5, is DGGITQSPKYLFRKEGQNVTLSCEQNLNHDAMYWYRQDPGQGLRLIYYSQIVNDFQKGDIAEGYSVSREKKESFPLTVTSAQKNPTAFYLCASADSGNQPQHFGDGTRLSIL.

This clone is a singleton in its sample. The V and J genes are TRBV5-4 and TRBJ1-1; D remains unclear. From germline, CDR1 is SGHNT and CDR2 YYREEE (reference sequence). The CDR3 spans 14 residues. V lost 4 bases and J 5 bases, leaving 15 bases between the germline ends. The CDR3 DNA sequence: TGTGCCAGCAGCCTCGGAAGGAGAGAGACTGAAGCTTTCTTT. Protein product: CASSLGRRETEAFF. Variable domain in full (rest from reference TRBV5-4 and TRBJ1-1): ETGVTQSPTHLIKTRGQQVTLRCSSQSGHNTVSWYQQALGQGPQFIFQYYREEENGRGNFPPRFSGLQFPNYSSELNVNALELDDSALYLCASSLGRRETEAFFGQGTRLTVV.